This T cell receptor (beta chain) came from a study of identical twins (dated by TCRdb to the mid-2010s). With respect to the entire study: To test whether fetal clonotypes persist, this study deep-sequenced TCR alpha and beta repertoires from monozygotic twins, from unrelated adults of various ages, and from cord blood. To rule out contamination, replicate twin experiments were performed at different times with different library preparation protocols. The paper's findings and limits, for the study overall: Because the same donors could not be followed over many years, the conclusions depended on cross-sectional statistical analysis. Fewer insertions were carried by abundant cord blood beta clonotypes; a weaker similar trend was observed in young adult naive repertoires, while no such trend was observed in memory repertoires. Compared with coincidental sharing between unrelated individuals, out-of-frame TCR alpha sequences shared between twins had an excess of sequences with low generation probability. A weaker excess of twin sharing was found in beta out-of-frame sequences because the signal-to-noise ratio was lowered by fewer shared sequences. Invariant T cells such as MAIT and iNKT could partly confound zero-insertion analyses, although diverse VJ usage argued against such confounding for most clonotypes. Out-of-frame TCR alpha sharing in monozygotic twins was systematically underestimated by recombination models, whereas sharing between unrelated individuals was in agreement with the recombination models.

At the junction V is shortened by 6 bases and J by 0 bases, with 14 bases in between. The CDR3 sequence holds 15 residues, the cysteine and phenylalanine included. The only DNA kept is the CDR3, 45 bases in frame from the first base. CDR1 MNHNS and CDR2 SASEGT were looked up in the germline V gene. This clonotype was recorded at least ten times. There is no known antigen for this receptor. Qualities for individual bases were not recorded, and no much larger clone is one base off. The method behind the library was 5' RACE. Sequencing was performed on an Illumina HiSeq 2000. A universal primer binding site was added through template switching, and the final cDNA carried a unique molecular identifier so that TCR cDNA molecules could be counted accurately. First-strand cDNA for TCR alpha and beta chains was synthesized from specific primers in the conserved constant-segment region. To control for contamination, each cDNA library was double barcoded with a SMART-Mk sample barcode plus Illumina barcodes. TruSeq adapter sequences, together with Illumina sample barcodes, were added in two successive PCR steps. TCR alpha and beta cDNA libraries were sequenced on the Illumina HiSeq platform with custom primers. Per the original workflow: Raw reads were processed with MiGEC to extract unique molecular identifiers, and MiXCR was used to determine CDR3 positions. For each individual, recombination models were inferred using an EM algorithm with the repgenHMM and IGoR tools. The analysis of shared clonotypes was done with the tcR package in R, with sharing normalized by the product of cloneset sizes. To study raw recombination without the effects of thymic and clonal selection, out-of-frame nonproductive sequences were analyzed. Using fastp trimming at Q25 and MiXCR clonotype assembly, TCRdb reanalyzed the public sequencing data and kept in-frame beta chains. Duplicate CDR3 protein sequences are folded into a single record with the most common DNA and genes. The V and J calls were determined by TCRdb, not by the authors. The sample yields hundreds of thousands of distinct CDR3 sequences; roughly an eighth were counted once. The biggest ten clones account for 1.5% to 2% of the sample.

Every donor in the study was a healthy Caucasian. The twin cohort comprised three pairs of female monozygotic twins, all aged about 18 to 29 years. Peripheral blood mononuclear cells were used as the source from which RNA for TCR libraries was isolated. Separately, the same data were catalogued under a study of yellow fever vaccine responses in identical twins. The second paper further reports: The authors reported that the T cell response to vaccination in identical twins appeared partly convergent and partly personalized. Focusing on identical twins, the study followed the T cell clones that responded to the vaccine, and did so with precision.

The rearrangement combines TRBV6-1 with TRBJ1-1, and TRBD1 may be the D gene, going by 6 matching bases. The material sequenced was PBMCs. The sequence was obtained from a woman in her late teens or twenties in good health. The CDR3 region reads CASRDSPSMNTEAFF. The DNA sequence follows: TGTGCCAGCAGGGACAGTCCGTCAATGAACACTGAAGCTTTCTTT.